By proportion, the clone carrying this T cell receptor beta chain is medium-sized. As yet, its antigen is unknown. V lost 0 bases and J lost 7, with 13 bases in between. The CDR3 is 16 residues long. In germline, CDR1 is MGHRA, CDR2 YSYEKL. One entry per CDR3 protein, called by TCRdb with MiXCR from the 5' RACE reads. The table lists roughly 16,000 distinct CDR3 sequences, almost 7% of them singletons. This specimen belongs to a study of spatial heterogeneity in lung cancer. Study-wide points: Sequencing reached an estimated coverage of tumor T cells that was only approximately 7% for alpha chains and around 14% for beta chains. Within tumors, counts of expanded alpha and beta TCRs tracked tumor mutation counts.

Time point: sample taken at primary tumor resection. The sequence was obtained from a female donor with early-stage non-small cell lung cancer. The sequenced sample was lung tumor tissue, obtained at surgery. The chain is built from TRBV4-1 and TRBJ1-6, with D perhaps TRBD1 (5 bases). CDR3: CASSQEEGVRNSPLHF. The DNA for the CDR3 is TGCGCCAGCAGCCAAGAGGAAGGGGTGAGGAATTCACCCCTCCACTTT.